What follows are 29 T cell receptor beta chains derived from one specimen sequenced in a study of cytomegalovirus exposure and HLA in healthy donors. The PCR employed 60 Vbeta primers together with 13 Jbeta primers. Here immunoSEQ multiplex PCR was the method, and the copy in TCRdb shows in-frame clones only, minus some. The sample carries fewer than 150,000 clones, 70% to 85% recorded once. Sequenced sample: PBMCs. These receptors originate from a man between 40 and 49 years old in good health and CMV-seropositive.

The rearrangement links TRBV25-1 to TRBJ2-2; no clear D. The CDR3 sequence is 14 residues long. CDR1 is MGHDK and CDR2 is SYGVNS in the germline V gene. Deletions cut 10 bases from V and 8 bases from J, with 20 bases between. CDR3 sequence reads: CATKGAKPPGELFF. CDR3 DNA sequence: TGTGCCACCAAAGGAGCCAAACCACCGGGGGAGCTGTTTTTT.

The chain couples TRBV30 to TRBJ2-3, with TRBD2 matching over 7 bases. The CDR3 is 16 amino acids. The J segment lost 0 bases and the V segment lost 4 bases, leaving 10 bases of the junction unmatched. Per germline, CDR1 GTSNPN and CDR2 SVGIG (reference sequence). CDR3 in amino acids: CAWMGGETYSTDTQYF. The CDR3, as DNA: TGTGCCTGGATGGGGGGGGAAACCTATAGCACAGATACGCAGTATTTT.

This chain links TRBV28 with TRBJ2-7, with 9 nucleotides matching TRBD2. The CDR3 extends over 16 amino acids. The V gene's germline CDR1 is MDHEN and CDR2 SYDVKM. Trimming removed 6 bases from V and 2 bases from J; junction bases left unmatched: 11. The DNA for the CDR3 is TGTGCCAGCAGCCGTGCTGGGGCTAGCGGGACCTACGAGCAGTACTTC. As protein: CASSRAGASGTYEQYF.

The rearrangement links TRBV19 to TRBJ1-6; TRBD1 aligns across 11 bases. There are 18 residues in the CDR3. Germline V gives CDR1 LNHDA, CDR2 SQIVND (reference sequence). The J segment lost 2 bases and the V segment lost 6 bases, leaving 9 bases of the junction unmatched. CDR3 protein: CASSRTGGMSAYNSPLHF. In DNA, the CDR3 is TGTGCCAGTAGCCGGACAGGGGGCATGAGCGCCTATAATTCACCCCTCCACTTT.

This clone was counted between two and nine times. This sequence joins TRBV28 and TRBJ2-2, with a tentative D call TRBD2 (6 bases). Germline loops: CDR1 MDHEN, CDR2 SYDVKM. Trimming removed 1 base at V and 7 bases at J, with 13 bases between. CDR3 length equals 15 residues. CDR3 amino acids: CASSLLGGVIGELFF. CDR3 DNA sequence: TGTGCCAGCAGTTTATTGGGGGGAGTCATCGGGGAGCTGTTTTTT.

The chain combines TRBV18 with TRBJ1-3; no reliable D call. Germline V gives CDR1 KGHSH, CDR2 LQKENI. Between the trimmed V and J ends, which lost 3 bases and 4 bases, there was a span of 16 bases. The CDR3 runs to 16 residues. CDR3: CASSPSKQSPGNTIYF. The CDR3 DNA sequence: TGTGCCAGCTCACCCTCAAAACAGAGCCCCGGAAACACCATATATTTT.

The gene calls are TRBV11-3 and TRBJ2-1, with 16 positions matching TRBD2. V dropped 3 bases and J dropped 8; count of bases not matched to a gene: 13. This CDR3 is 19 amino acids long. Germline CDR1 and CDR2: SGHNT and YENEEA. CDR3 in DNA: TGTGCCAGCAGCTTGGGACCGGGACTAGCGGGAGGGCGTTTGGATGAGCAGTTCTTC. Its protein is CASSLGPGLAGGRLDEQFF.

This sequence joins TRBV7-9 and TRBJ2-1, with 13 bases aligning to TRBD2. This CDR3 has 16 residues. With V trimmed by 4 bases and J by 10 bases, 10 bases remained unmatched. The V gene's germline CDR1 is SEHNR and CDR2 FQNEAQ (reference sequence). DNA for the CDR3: TGTGCCAGCAGCTCCGTACCGGGACTAGCGGGATGGGAGCAGTTCTTC. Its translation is CASSSVPGLAGWEQFF.

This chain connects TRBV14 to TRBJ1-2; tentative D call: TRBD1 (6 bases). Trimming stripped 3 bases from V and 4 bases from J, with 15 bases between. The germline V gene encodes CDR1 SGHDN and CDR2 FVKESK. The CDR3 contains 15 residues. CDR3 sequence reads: CASSQDRVLSYGYTF. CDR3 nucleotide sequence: TGTGCCAGCAGCCAGGACAGAGTATTAAGCTATGGCTACACCTTC.

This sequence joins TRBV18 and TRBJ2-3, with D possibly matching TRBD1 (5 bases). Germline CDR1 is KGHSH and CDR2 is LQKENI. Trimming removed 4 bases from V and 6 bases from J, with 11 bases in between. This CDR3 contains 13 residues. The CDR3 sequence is CASSLGLLDTQYF. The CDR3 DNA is TGTGCCAGCTCACTGGGGCTGCTGGATACGCAGTATTTT.

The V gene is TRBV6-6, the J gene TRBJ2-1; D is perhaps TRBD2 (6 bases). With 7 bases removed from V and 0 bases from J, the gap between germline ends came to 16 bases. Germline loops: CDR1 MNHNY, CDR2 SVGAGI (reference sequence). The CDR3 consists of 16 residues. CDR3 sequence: CASTGAGIRSYNEQFF. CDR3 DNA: TGTGCCAGCACCGGAGCGGGTATTCGCTCCTACAATGAGCAGTTCTTC.

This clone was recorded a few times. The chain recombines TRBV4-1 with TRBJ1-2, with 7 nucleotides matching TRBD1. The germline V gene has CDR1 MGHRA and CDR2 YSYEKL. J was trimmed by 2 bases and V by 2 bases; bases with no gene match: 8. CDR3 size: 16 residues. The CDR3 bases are TGCGCCAGCAGCCAACTATATCCGGGACAGAACTATGGCTACACCTTC. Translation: CASSQLYPGQNYGYTF.

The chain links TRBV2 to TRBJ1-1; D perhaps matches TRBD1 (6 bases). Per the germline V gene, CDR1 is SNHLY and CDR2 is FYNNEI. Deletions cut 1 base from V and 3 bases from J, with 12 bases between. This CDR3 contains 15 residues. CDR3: CASSEVGAGYTEAFF. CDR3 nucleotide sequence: TGTGCCAGCAGTGAAGTGGGGGCAGGGTACACTGAAGCTTTCTTT.

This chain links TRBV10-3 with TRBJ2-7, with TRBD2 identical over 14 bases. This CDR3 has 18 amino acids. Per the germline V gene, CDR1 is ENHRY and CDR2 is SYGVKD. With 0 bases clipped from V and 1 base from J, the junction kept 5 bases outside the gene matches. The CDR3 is CAISESGTSGSPSYEQYF. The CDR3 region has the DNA TGTGCCATCAGTGAGTCCGGGACTAGCGGGAGTCCTTCCTACGAGCAGTACTTC.

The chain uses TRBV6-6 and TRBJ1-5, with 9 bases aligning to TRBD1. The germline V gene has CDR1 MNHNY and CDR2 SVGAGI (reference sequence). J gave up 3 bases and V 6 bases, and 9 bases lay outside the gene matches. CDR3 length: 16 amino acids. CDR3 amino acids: CASRHRTGVNNQPQHF. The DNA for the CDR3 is TGTGCCAGCAGACATCGGACAGGGGTTAACAATCAGCCCCAGCATTTT.

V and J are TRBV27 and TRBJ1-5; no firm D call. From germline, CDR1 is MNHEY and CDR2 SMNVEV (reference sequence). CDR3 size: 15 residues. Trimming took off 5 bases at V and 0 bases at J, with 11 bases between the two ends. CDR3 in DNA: TGTGCCAGCAGTCCCACCATCAGTAGCAATCAGCCCCAGCATTTT. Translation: CASSPTISSNQPQHF.

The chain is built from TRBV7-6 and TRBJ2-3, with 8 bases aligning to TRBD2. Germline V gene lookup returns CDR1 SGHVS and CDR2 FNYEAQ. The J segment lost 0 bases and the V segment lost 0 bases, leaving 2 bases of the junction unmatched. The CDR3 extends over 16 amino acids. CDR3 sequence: CASSLATSGSTDTQYF. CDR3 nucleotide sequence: TGTGCCAGCAGCTTAGCCACTAGCGGAAGCACAGATACGCAGTATTTT.

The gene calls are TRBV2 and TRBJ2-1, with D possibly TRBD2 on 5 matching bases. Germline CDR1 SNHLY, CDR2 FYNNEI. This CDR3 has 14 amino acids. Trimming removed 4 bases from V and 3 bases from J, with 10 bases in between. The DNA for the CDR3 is TGTGCCAGCAGTGGAGAGGGTTACTACAATGAGCAGTTCTTC. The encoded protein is CASSGEGYYNEQFF. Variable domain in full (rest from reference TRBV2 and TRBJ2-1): EPEVTQTPSHQVTQMGQEVILRCVPISNHLYFYWYRQILGQKVEFLVSFYNNEISEKSEIFDDQFSVERPDGSNFTLKIRSTKLEDSAMYFCASSGEGYYNEQFFGPGTRLTVL.

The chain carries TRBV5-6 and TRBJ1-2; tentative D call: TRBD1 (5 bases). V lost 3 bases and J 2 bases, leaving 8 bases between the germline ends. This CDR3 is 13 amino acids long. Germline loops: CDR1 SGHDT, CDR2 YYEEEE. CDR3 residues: CASSSDSNYGYTF. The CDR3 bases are TGTGCCAGCAGCTCAGACAGCAACTATGGCTACACCTTC. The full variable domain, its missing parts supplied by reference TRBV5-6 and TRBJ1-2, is DAGVTQSPTHLIKTRGQQVTLRCSPKSGHDTVSWYQQALGQGPQFIFQYYEEEERQRGNFPDRFSGHQFPNYSSELNVNALLLGDSALYLCASSSDSNYGYTFGSGTRLTVV.

CDR3 nucleotides: TGTGCCAGCAGTGAGTACAAGCGGGGAGCAGATACGCAGTATTTT. Protein sequence: CASSEYKRGADTQYF. The rearrangement links TRBV2 to TRBJ2-3; 7 bases agree with TRBD2. CDR3 length equals 15 residues. V shed 3 bases, J shed 4 bases, and the junction held 7 bases outside the gene matches. Germline V gene lookup returns CDR1 SNHLY and CDR2 FYNNEI.

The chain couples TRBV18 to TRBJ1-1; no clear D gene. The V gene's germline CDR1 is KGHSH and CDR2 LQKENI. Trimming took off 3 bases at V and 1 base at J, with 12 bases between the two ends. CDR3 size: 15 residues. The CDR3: CASSPSLAGNTEAFF. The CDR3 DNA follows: TGTGCCAGCTCACCCTCATTGGCAGGGAACACTGAAGCTTTCTTT.

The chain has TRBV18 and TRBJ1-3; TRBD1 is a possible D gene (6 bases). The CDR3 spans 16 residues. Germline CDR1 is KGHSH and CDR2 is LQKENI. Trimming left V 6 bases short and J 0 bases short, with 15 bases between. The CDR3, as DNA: TGTGCCAGCTCTCTAACAGGGCCGTACTCTGGAAACACCATATATTTT. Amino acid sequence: CASSLTGPYSGNTIYF.

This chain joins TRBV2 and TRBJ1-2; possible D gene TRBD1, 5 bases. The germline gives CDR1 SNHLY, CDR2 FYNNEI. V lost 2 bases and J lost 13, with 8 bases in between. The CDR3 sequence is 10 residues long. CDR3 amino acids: CASSEHGATF. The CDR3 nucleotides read TGTGCCAGCAGTGAACATGGGGCCACCTTC.

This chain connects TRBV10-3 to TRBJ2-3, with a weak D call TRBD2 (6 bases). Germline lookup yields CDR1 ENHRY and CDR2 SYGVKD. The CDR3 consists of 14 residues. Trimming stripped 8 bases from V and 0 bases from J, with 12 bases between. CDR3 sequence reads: CAIEGGASTDTQYF. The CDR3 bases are TGTGCCATCGAAGGCGGGGCTAGCACAGATACGCAGTATTTT.

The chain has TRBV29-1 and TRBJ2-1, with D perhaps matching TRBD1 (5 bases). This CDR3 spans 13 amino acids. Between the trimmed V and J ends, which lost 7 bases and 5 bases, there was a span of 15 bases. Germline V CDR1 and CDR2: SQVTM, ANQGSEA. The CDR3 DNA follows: TGCAGCGCGCAAAGGGGTTCCGACAATGAGCAGTTCTTC. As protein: CSAQRGSDNEQFF.

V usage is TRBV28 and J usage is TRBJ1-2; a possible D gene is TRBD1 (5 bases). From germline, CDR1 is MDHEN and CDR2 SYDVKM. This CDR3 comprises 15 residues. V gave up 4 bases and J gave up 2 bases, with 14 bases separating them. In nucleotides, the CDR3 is TGTGCCAGCAGTTCTCCAGGGCTCCCAAACTATGGCTACACCTTC. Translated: CASSSPGLPNYGYTF.

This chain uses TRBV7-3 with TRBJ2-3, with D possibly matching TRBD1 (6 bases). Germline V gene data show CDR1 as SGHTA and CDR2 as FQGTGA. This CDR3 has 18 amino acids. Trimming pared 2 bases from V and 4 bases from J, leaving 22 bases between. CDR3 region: CASSLADRFGPSPDTQYF. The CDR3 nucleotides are TGTGCCAGCAGCTTAGCCGACAGGTTTGGCCCTAGCCCAGATACGCAGTATTTT.

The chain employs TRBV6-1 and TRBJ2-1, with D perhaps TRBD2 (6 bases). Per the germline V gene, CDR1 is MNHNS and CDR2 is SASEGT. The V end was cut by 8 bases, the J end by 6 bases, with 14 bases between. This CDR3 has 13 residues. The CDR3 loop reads CASFLGGINEQFF. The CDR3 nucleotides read TGTGCCAGCTTTCTTGGGGGGATCAATGAGCAGTTCTTC.

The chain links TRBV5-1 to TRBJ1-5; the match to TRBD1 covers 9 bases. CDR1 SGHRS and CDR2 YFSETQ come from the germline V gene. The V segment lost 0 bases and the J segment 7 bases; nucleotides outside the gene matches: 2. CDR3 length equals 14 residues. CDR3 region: CASSLVQGAQPQHF. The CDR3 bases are TGCGCCAGCAGCTTGGTACAGGGGGCGCAGCCCCAGCATTTT.